A single sample is the source of the 31 T cell receptor beta chains below, sequenced in a study of T cell clonality in common variable immunodeficiency. Sequencing was performed with immunoSEQ multiplex PCR; in TCRdb, only in-frame clones are kept and a portion is missing. Observed are 30,000 to 40,000 clones, no singletons, with the top ten taking over 0.95%. The sample comprised peripheral blood mononuclear cells. The receptors derive from a person aged 18-69 years in good health.

In its sample, this clone was seen many times. The CDR3 end falls 3 residues outside the read, so it is completed with the germline J gene. The V and J genes are TRBV5-4 and TRBJ2-5, with D perhaps matching TRBD1 (6 bases). V lost 4 bases, J lost 1 base, and 11 bases lay in between. The length of the CDR3 is 14 residues. Germline CDR1 reads SGHNT; CDR2 reads YYREEE (reference sequence). The CDR3 sequence: CASSPDSGQETQYF. Incomplete CDR3 DNA: TGTGCCAGCAGCCCGGACAGCGGCCAAGAGACC.

This clone occurred many times. The sequenced fragment ends 3 residues before the CDR3 boundary, so the rest is inferred from the germline J gene. V is TRBV19 and J is TRBJ1-2; 8 bases align to TRBD1. This CDR3 spans 16 amino acids. CDR1 LNHDA and CDR2 SQIVND come from the germline V gene (reference sequence). V was pared by 0 bases and J by 0 bases, with 3 bases of the junction left unmatched. CDR3: CASSIDQTGANYGYTF. The part of the CDR3 DNA that was read is TGTGCCAGTAGTATAGATCAGACAGGGGCTAACTATGGC.

This clone was seen ten or more times. The DNA ends 3 residues before the CDR3 does, and the rest of the CDR3 is filled in from the germline J gene. The chain employs TRBV30 and TRBJ1-5, with D possibly matching TRBD1 (6 bases). V shed 3 bases and J shed 1 base, with 10 bases lying between them. The CDR3 is 14 amino acids. The germline CDR1 and CDR2 sequences are GTSNPN and SVGIG (reference sequence). The CDR3 spells CAWRFRGSNQPQHF. Incomplete CDR3 DNA: TGTGCCTGGAGGTTCAGGGGAAGCAATCAGCCC.

This clone was detected many times. The read stops 3 residues short of the end of the CDR3; the missing end is completed from the germline J gene. J is TRBJ2-7 and V is TRBV5-1; TRBD2 agrees at 10 bases. The CDR3 covers 14 residues. Losses at the gene ends were 4 bases for V and 5 bases for J; bases not matched to a gene: 6. The germline CDR1 and CDR2 sequences are SGHRS and YFSETQ. The CDR3 bases that were read are TGCGCCAGCAGCGACGGGACTAGCGACAACGAG. This codes for CASSDGTSDNE. In full, the CDR3 reads CASSDGTSDNEQYF.

The table lists this clone with many counts. The observed sequence ends 3 residues before the CDR3 terminus, with the missing tail filled in from the germline J gene. The V gene is TRBV5-1, the J gene TRBJ1-2, with TRBD1 identical over 7 bases. Germline V gene data show CDR1 as SGHRS and CDR2 as YFSETQ. The CDR3 sequence is 16 residues long. Trimming cost V 0 bases and J 5 bases; bases outside gene matches: 10. CDR3 sequence: CASSLAGTARRYGYTF. The covered CDR3 bases are TGCGCCAGCAGCTTGGCCGGGACAGCTCGTCGGTATGGC.

This clone was seen many times. The sequence runs out 3 residues before the end of the CDR3; the remainder is reconstructed from the germline J gene. The chain recombines TRBV12-3 or TRBV12-4 with TRBJ2-1; D gene unclear. This CDR3 spans 11 amino acids. The V gene lost 6 bases and the J gene lost 3 bases, with 3 bases spanning the gap. The covered CDR3 bases are TGTGCCAGCAGCCACTACAATGAG. As protein: CASSHYNE. The entire CDR3 is CASSHYNEQFF.

This clone was observed many times. The CDR3 end is not reached by the read, which stops 3 residues before it; the germline J gene fills it in. This chain joins TRBV19 and TRBJ1-1, with TRBD1 matching over 7 bases. Germline V gives CDR1 LNHDA, CDR2 SQIVND (reference sequence). Unmatched junction bases numbered 12, after V lost 6 bases and J lost 5 bases. The CDR3 extends over 15 amino acids. This CDR3 is CASSKERQGSTEAFF. The covered CDR3 bases are TGTGCCAGTAGCAAGGAGAGACAGGGAAGTACTGAA.

This clone has ten or more counts. The read finishes 3 residues shy of the CDR3 end, and the germline J gene is used to complete it. The genes are TRBV28 and TRBJ1-2; 8 bases fit TRBD1. J gave up 3 bases and V 5 bases, and 8 bases lay outside the gene matches. Per germline, CDR1 MDHEN and CDR2 SYDVKM. This CDR3 contains 15 residues. The CDR3 region is CASSSPQGGYYGYTF. Incomplete CDR3 DNA: TGTGCCAGCAGTAGCCCACAGGGGGGGTACTATGGC.

This clone was observed many times. The sequence runs out 3 residues before the end of the CDR3; the remainder is reconstructed from the germline J gene. The chain uses TRBV19 and TRBJ1-3; D possibly corresponds to TRBD1 (5 bases). V lost 6 bases and J 0 bases, leaving 18 bases between the germline ends. Looked up from germline, CDR1 is LNHDA and CDR2 is SQIVND (reference sequence). This CDR3 region has 17 residues. CDR3 in amino acids: CASRLTHRRLSGNTIYF. CDR3 DNA, as far as it was read: TGTGCCAGTAGACTTACCCACAGGCGCCTCTCTGGAAACACC.

This clone was found many times. The junction and the germline gene differ at one end; a read error may be behind it. The read ends 3 residues shy of where the CDR3 ends; the end is completed using the germline J gene. The chain has TRBV20-1 and TRBJ2-1; 7 bases align to TRBD1. The germline gives CDR1 DFQATT, CDR2 SNEGSKA (reference sequence). This CDR3 region has 14 residues. The CDR3 reads CSARARGSYNEQFF. CDR3 DNA (partial): TGCAGTGCGAGAGCCAGGGGGTCCTACAATGAG.

This clone was picked up many times. The read halts 3 residues ahead of the CDR3 end, with the missing end drawn from the germline J gene. The chain recombines TRBV5-4 with TRBJ2-1; maybe TRBD2 (7 bases). The CDR3 runs to 14 residues. Looked up from germline, CDR1 is SGHNT and CDR2 is YYREEE (reference sequence). V was clipped by 4 bases and J by 9 bases, with 17 bases between them. The CDR3 is CASSMRGPQGEQFF. The CDR3 bases that were read are TGTGCCAGCAGCATGCGGGGGCCCCAAGGTGAG.

This clone showed up many times. The missing CDR3 end, 3 residues past where the read stops, is filled in from the germline J gene. The gene calls are TRBV12-3 or TRBV12-4 and TRBJ2-7; 11 positions agree with TRBD1. The CDR3 totals 17 residues. After removal of 2 bases from V and 4 bases from J, the junction contained 10 bases not matched to a gene. CDR3 sequence: CASSLTPWTGGDYEQYF. Partial CDR3 DNA: TGTGCCAGCAGTTTAACGCCCTGGACAGGGGGCGATTACGAG.

This clone was seen at least ten times. The missing CDR3 end, 3 residues past where the read stops, is filled in from the germline J gene. J is TRBJ2-7 and V is TRBV4-2, with a possible D match to TRBD1 (6 bases). The ends were cut back, 0 bases at V and 3 bases at J, with 15 bases in the middle. This CDR3 spans 16 amino acids. Germline values: CDR1 LGHNA, CDR2 YNFKEQ. Here the CDR3 reads CASSQEGTGTDYEQYF. Incomplete CDR3 DNA: TGTGCCAGCAGCCAAGAGGGTACAGGGACGGACTACGAG.

This clone was seen repeatedly, ten times or more. Read sequence stops 3 residues before the CDR3 end, and the germline J gene provides the missing end. J is TRBJ2-7 and V is TRBV7-2; TRBD1 agrees at 7 bases. The ends lost 2 bases at V and 3 bases at J; junction bases unmatched: 7. The germline gives CDR1 SGHTA, CDR2 FQGNSA. There are 15 residues in the CDR3. The CDR3 bases that were read are TGTGCCAGCAGCTTACCGGGACAGCCGGTCTACGAG. This gives the protein CASSLPGQPVYE. The full CDR3 protein is CASSLPGQPVYEQYF.

At least ten counts were recorded for this clone. Read sequence stops 3 residues before the CDR3 end, and the germline J gene provides the missing end. The rearrangement links TRBV19 to TRBJ2-7; 7 nucleotides line up with TRBD2. The germline CDR1 and CDR2 sequences are LNHDA and SQIVND (reference sequence). Trimming took 1 base from V and 3 from J; bases not matched to a gene: 6. The CDR3 loop spans 15 amino acids. The CDR3 sequence is CASSIAGLTNYEQYF. The CDR3 bases that were read are TGTGCCAGTAGTATAGCGGGACTAACCAACTACGAG.

This clone was picked up many times. Read sequence stops 3 residues before the CDR3 end, and the germline J gene provides the missing end. The rearrangement uses TRBV6-2 or TRBV6-3 and TRBJ2-1, with 9 bases fitting TRBD1. CDR1 and CDR2 from the germline V gene are MNHEY and SVGEGT. The CDR3 totals 16 residues. Germline trimming cut 8 bases from V and 2 bases from J; bases unmatched to any gene: 10. Here the CDR3 reads CASRDPGTGTYNEQFF. The sequenced CDR3 bases are TGTGCCAGCCGCGACCCGGGGACAGGGACCTACAATGAG.

This clone was counted ten times or more. The CDR3 end lies 3 residues beyond the end of the read and is filled in from the germline J gene. The V gene is TRBV12-3 or TRBV12-4, the J gene TRBJ1-4, with D possibly TRBD1 on 5 matching bases. CDR3 length: 14 amino acids. The germline V and J ends were trimmed by 6 bases and 5 bases, with 13 bases remaining between them. CDR3 sequence: CASRKPDRNEKLFF. The CDR3 bases that were read are TGTGCCAGCAGAAAGCCCGACAGAAATGAAAAA.

In this sample, this clone turned up many times. Read data end 3 residues before the CDR3 end; the end is taken from the germline J gene. The chain uses TRBV6-1 and TRBJ1-2; D is uncertain. Trimming cost V 2 bases and J 6 bases, with 7 bases left between them. The CDR3 extends over 12 amino acids. CDR1 and CDR2 from the germline V gene are MNHNS and SASEGT. This CDR3 reads CASSEIGDGYTF. The sequenced part of the CDR3 DNA is TGTGCCAGCAGTGAAATCGGGGATGGC.

This clone was counted ten times or more. The DNA ends 3 residues before the CDR3 does, and the rest of the CDR3 is filled in from the germline J gene. The J gene is TRBJ2-5, the V gene TRBV7-8, with 8 bases identical to TRBD1. CDR3 length: 17 amino acids. Germline V gene lookup returns CDR1 SGHVS and CDR2 FQNEAQ. The trim removed 1 base at V and 2 bases at J, leaving 9 bases unmatched. The CDR3 loop reads CASSLEVTGAKQETQYF. Incomplete CDR3 DNA: TGTGCCAGCAGCTTAGAGGTGACAGGGGCTAAACAAGAGACC.

This clone is termed medium-sized (0.01 to 0.1%). The CDR3 end lies 3 residues beyond the end of the read and is filled in from the germline J gene. The chain is built from TRBV19 and TRBJ2-4, with TRBD1 as a possible D gene (6 bases). V lost 3 bases and J lost 3, with 12 bases in between. The CDR3 consists of 15 residues. Germline loops: CDR1 LNHDA, CDR2 SQIVND (reference sequence). The part of the CDR3 DNA that was read is TGTGCCAGTAGTATTTCAGGGGATGGCAAAAACATT. This sequence encodes CASSISGDGKNI. In full, the CDR3 reads CASSISGDGKNIQYF.

This clone has a count of ten or more. The CDR3 is cut off 3 residues early in the read; its end comes from the germline J gene. The rearrangement links TRBV5-1 to TRBJ1-6, with D maybe TRBD1 (5 bases). Trimming removed 0 bases at V and 4 bases at J, with 11 bases between. Germline CDR1 reads SGHRS; CDR2 reads YFSETQ. The CDR3 sequence is 16 residues long. Here the CDR3 reads CASSLVGAQYNSPLHF. The sequenced CDR3 bases are TGCGCCAGCAGCTTGGTAGGGGCCCAGTATAATTCACCC.

This clone was observed many times. Read coverage stops 3 residues before the CDR3 terminus; the germline J gene supplies the remainder. This chain connects TRBV5-1 to TRBJ2-1, with TRBD1 matching 9 bases. Trimming took 5 bases from V and 7 from J; bases not matched to a gene: 10. This CDR3 is 15 amino acids long. Per the germline V gene, CDR1 is SGHRS and CDR2 is YFSETQ. Here the CDR3 reads CASSPGTGRGNEQFF. The sequenced part of the CDR3 DNA is TGCGCCAGCAGTCCGGGGACAGGGAGAGGGAATGAG.

Ten or more counts support this clone. Read data end 3 residues before the CDR3 end; the end is taken from the germline J gene. The chain recombines TRBV20-1 with TRBJ2-5; 12 bases agree with TRBD2. The CDR3 runs to 17 residues. CDR1 and CDR2 (germline): DFQATT, SNEGSKA (reference sequence). J lost 4 bases, V lost 0 bases, and 9 bases had no gene match. CDR3 protein: CSARDLSRGLAGETQYF. The sequenced CDR3 bases are TGCAGTGCTAGAGATCTAAGCAGGGGACTAGCGGGAGAGACC.

At least ten counts were recorded for this clone. The read stops 3 residues short of the end of the CDR3; the missing end is completed from the germline J gene. The rearrangement joins TRBV7-9 to TRBJ2-3; 9 nucleotides agree with TRBD2. Unmatched junction bases numbered 3, after V lost 3 bases and J lost 2 bases. The germline CDR1 and CDR2 sequences are SEHNR and FQNEAQ (reference sequence). This CDR3 has 15 residues. This chain's CDR3 is CASSFLAGSTDTQYF. The CDR3 DNA, read in part, is TGTGCCAGCAGCTTTCTAGCGGGGTCCACAGATACG.

This clone came up many times. Coverage ceases 3 residues before the CDR3 finishes, and the germline J gene fills in the end. V is TRBV20-1 and J is TRBJ2-1; 7 bases are a match to TRBD2. J gave up 0 bases and V 0 bases, and 8 bases lay outside the gene matches. The CDR3 is made up of 17 amino acids. Germline CDR1 reads DFQATT; CDR2 reads SNEGSKA (reference sequence). CDR3 sequence: CSARDRGGSYSYNEQFF. Incomplete CDR3 DNA: TGCAGTGCTAGAGATCGGGGAGGGTCCTACTCCTACAATGAG.

This clone occurred many times. The read ends 3 residues before the CDR3 terminus; that terminus is restored from the germline J gene. V usage is TRBV20-1 and J usage is TRBJ1-1; D possibly corresponds to TRBD1 (6 bases). V was pared by 7 bases and J by 4 bases, with 10 bases between. CDR1 and CDR2 (germline): DFQATT, SNEGSKA (reference sequence). The CDR3 runs 11 residues. CDR3 bases read: TGCAGTGAACAGGGAGTCACTGAA. Amino acids: CSEQGVTE. From start to end, the CDR3 is CSEQGVTEAFF.

In this sample, this clone turned up many times. The CDR3 reads CASSGTGTGGSGYTF. The sequenced part of the CDR3 DNA is TGTGCCAGCAGTGGAACCGGGACAGGGGGTTCTGGC. The chain couples TRBV6-1 to TRBJ1-2; 11 nucleotides align to TRBD1. Read sequence stops 3 residues before the CDR3 end, and the germline J gene provides the missing end. Per the germline V gene, CDR1 is MNHNS and CDR2 is SASEGT. The V gene end was trimmed by 4 bases and the J gene end by 7 bases; junction bases not matched to a gene: 8. CDR3 length: 15 residues.

This clone was seen repeatedly, ten times or more. The CDR3 end lies 3 residues beyond the end of the read and is filled in from the germline J gene. The rearrangement uses TRBV7-2 and TRBJ2-1; 8 nucleotides agree with TRBD2. CDR3 length: 15 amino acids. The germline gives CDR1 SGHTA, CDR2 FQGNSA. V trimming: 1 base; J trimming: 8 bases; junction bases outside the gene matches: 7. The CDR3 protein is CASSLVSSGWDEQFF. The sequenced part of the CDR3 DNA is TGTGCCAGCAGCTTAGTTTCTAGCGGGTGGGATGAG.

This clone has ten or more counts. From the germline J gene comes the end of the CDR3, since the read stops 3 residues before it. V and J are TRBV6-2 or TRBV6-3 and TRBJ1-5; D perhaps matches TRBD1 (5 bases). The germline CDR1 and CDR2 sequences are MNHEY and SVGEGT. The CDR3 has 17 residues. The V gene lost 2 bases and the J gene lost 0 bases, with 14 bases spanning the gap. CDR3 sequence reads: CASSYPWTYYSNQPQHF. CDR3 DNA, as far as it was read: TGTGCCAGCAGTTACCCATGGACATACTATAGCAATCAGCCC.

This clone has ten or more counts. The read is 3 residues too short to cover the CDR3 end, so that end is filled in from the germline J gene. The V call is TRBV20-1, the J call TRBJ2-5, with 8 bases identical to TRBD2. Germline trimming cut 5 bases from V and 2 bases from J; bases unmatched to any gene: 7. The CDR3 length is 14 residues. Germline CDR1 is DFQATT and CDR2 is SNEGSKA (reference sequence). The CDR3 loop reads CSADNPGGQETQYF. The sequenced part of the CDR3 DNA is TGCAGTGCTGACAACCCGGGGGGGCAAGAGACC.

This clone has at least ten counts. The read gets to within 3 residues of the CDR3 end, and the germline J gene fills in the rest. The rearrangement joins TRBV30 to TRBJ2-5; possible D gene TRBD1, 8 bases. The germline V gene has CDR1 GTSNPN and CDR2 SVGIG (reference sequence). The CDR3 runs to 14 residues. V gave up 4 bases and J gave up 4 bases, with 16 bases separating them. The part of the CDR3 DNA that was read is TGTGCCTGGAACAGGGGGGGGTTGGTAGAGACC. It encodes CAWNRGGLVET. The full CDR3 is CAWNRGGLVETQYF.